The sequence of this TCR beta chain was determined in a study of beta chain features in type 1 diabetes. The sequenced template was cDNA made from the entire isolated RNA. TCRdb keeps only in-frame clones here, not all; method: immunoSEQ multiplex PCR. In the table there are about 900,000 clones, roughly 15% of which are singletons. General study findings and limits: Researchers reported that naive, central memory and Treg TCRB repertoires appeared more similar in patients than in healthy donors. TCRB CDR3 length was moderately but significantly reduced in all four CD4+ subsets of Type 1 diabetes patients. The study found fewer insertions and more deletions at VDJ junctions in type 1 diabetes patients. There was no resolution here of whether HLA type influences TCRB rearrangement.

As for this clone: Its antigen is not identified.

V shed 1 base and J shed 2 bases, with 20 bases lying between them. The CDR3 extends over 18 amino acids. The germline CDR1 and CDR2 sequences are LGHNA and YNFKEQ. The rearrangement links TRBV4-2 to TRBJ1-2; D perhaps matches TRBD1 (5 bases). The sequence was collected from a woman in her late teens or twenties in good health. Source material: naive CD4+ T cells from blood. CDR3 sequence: CASSQGGFRVNANYGYTF. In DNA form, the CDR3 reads TGTGCCAGCAGCCAAGGAGGATTCAGGGTCAATGCGAACTATGGCTACACCTTC.